This TCR beta chain was obtained from a study of PD-1 blockade in classical Hodgkin lymphoma. Trimming removed 5 bases from V and 0 bases from J, with 11 bases in between. CDR3 size: 15 residues. The germline gives CDR1 SGHTA, CDR2 FQGNSA. Time point meaning: newly diagnosed, previously untreated cHL patient sample. Produced via immunoSEQ multiplex PCR; TCRdb's table is partial and in-frame only. The repertoire holds about 25,000 clones, with nearly 95% as singletons. Specimen: peripheral blood mononuclear cells (PBMCs). This sequence joins TRBV7-2 and TRBJ2-1; a weak D match, TRBD2 (6 bases). This sequence was found in a human donor with classical Hodgkin lymphoma. The CDR3 DNA reads TGTGCCAGCAGCCCTCTGACTAGCTCCTACAATGAGCAGTTCTTC. It yields the protein CASSPLTSSYNEQFF.